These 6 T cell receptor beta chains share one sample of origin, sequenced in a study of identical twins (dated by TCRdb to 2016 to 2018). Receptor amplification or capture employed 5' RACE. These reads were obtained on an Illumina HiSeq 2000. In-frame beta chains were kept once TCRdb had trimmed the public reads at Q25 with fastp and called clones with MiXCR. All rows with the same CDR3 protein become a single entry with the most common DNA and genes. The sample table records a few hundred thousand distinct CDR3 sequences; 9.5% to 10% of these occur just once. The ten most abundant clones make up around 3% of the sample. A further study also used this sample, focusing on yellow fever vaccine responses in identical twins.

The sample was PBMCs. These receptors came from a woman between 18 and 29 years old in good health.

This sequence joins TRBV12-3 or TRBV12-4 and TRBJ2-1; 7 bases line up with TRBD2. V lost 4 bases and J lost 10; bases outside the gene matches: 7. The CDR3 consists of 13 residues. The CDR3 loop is CASSWNPGREQFF. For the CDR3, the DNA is TGTGCCAGCAGTTGGAACCCCGGGAGGGAGCAGTTCTTC.

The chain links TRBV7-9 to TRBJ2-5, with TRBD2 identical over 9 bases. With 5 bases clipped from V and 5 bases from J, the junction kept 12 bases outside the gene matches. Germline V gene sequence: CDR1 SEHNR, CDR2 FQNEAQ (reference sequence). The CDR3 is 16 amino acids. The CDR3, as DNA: TGTGCCAGCAGCCGAATGGGCGGGAGGGCCCTGGAGACCCAGTACTTC. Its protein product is CASSRMGGRALETQYF.

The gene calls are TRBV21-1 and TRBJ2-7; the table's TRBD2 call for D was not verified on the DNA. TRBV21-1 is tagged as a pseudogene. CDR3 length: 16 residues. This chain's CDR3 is CASSNRKAESSYEQYF. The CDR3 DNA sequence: TGTGCCAGCAGCAACCGCAAAGCGGAAAGCTCCTACGAGCAGTACTTC.

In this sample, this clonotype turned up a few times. The DNA of the CDR3 is TGTGCCACCAGCGGGGGACAGGGGGCCTACGAGCAGTACTTC. Translated, it gives CATSGGQGAYEQYF. The chain joins TRBV15 to TRBJ2-7, with 11 bases identical to TRBD1. CDR1 is LNHNV and CDR2 is YYDKDF in the germline V gene (reference sequence). The junction had 2 bases not matched to a gene; V was cut back by 5 bases and J by 2 bases. The CDR3 loop spans 14 amino acids.

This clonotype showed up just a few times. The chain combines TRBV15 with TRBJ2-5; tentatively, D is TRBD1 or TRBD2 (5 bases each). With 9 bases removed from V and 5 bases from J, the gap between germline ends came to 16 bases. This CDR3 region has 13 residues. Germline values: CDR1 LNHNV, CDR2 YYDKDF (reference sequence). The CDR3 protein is CATTSGTAETQYF. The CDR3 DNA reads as TGTGCCACTACTTCGGGGACGGCGGAGACCCAGTACTTC.

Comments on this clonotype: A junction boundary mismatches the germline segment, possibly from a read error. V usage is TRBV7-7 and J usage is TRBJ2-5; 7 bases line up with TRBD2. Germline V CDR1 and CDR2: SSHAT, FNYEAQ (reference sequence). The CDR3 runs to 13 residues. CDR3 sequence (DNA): TGTGCTAGCAGCTATAGACTAGCAGAGACCCAGTACTTC. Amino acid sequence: CASSYRLAETQYF.